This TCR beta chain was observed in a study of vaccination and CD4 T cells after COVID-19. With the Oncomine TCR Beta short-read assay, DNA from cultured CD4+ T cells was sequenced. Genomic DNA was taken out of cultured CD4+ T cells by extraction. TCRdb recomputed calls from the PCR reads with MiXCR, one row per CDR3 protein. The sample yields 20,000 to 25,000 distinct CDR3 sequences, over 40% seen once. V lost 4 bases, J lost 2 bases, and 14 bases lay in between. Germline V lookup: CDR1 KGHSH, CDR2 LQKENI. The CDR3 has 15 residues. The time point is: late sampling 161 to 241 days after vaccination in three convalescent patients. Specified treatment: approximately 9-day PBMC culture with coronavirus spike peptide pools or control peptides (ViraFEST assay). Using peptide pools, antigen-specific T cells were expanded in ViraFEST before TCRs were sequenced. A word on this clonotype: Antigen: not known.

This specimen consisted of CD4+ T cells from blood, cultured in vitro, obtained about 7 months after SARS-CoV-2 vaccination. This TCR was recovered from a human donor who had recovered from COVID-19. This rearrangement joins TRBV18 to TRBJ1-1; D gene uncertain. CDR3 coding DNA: TGTGCCAGCTCACTCCTAGCCAGCGACAACACTGAAGCTTTCTTT. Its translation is CASSLLASDNTEAFF. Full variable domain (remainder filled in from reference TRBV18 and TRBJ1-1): NAGVMQNPRHLVRRRGQEARLRCSPMKGHSHVYWYRQLPEEGLKFMVYLQKENIIDESGMPKERFSAEFPKEGPSILRIQQVVRGDSAAYFCASSLLASDNTEAFFGQGTRLTVV.